Below, 22 T cell receptor beta chains from the same sample are listed, as sequenced in a study of blood T cell repertoires in COVID-19 (dated by TCRdb to between 2020 and 2021). The library was obtained by the immunoSEQ multiplex PCR assay. The table comes from immuneACCESS by way of TCRdb, which keeps in-frame sequences with V and J called. Part of the clones is missing from these tables; in studies checked, under half for an unresolved V gene and the rest for unknown reasons. The sample has roughly 160,000 clones on record, around 87% of them singletons. The ten largest clones represent under 3% of the sample. The sequencing sample was made of peripheral blood. These receptors were collected from an elderly woman with COVID-19, enrolled during active disease.

The chain uses TRBV4-3 and TRBJ1-4; D unclear. Germline V gene lookup returns CDR1 LGHNA and CDR2 YSLEER. This CDR3 region has 18 residues. The germline V and J ends were trimmed by 1 base and 8 bases, with 23 bases remaining between them. CDR3 coding DNA: TGCGCCAGCAGCCAAGGAATTGGTGGGCCTGCCGATGGGGAAAAACTGTTTTTT. It yields the protein CASSQGIGGPADGEKLFF.

The V call is TRBV11-2, the J call TRBJ1-2; D is unresolved. Between the trimmed V and J ends, which lost 2 bases and 4 bases, there was a span of 14 bases. This CDR3 is built from 15 residues. Germline V gives CDR1 SGHAT, CDR2 FQNNGV. CDR3 sequence: CASSLNTADLYGYTF. CDR3 in DNA: TGTGCCAGCAGCTTAAACACAGCAGACCTCTATGGCTACACCTTC. Together with reference TRBV11-2 and TRBJ1-2, the CDR3 gives the full variable domain: EAGVAQSPRYKIIEKRQSVAFWCNPISGHATLYWYQQILGQGPKLLIQFQNNGVVDDSQLPKDRFSAERLKGVDSTLKIQPAKLEDSAVYLCASSLNTADLYGYTFGSGTRLTVV.

The genes are TRBV18 and TRBJ2-3; 8 bases are shared with TRBD2. Germline V CDR1 and CDR2: KGHSH, LQKENI. This CDR3 comprises 14 residues. V trimming: 5 bases; J trimming: 2 bases; junction bases outside the gene matches: 3. The CDR3: CASSMTSATDTQYF. CDR3 DNA sequence: TGTGCCAGCTCAATGACTAGCGCCACAGATACGCAGTATTTT.

The chain carries TRBV27 and TRBJ2-1; 15 nucleotides align to TRBD2. The CDR3 totals 16 residues. The ends lost 4 bases at V and 8 bases at J; junction bases unmatched: 6. Germline CDR1 MNHEY, CDR2 SMNVEV (reference sequence). As DNA, the CDR3 is TGTGCCAGCAGTTCAGGGGGACTAGCGGGAGGTTATGAGCAGTTCTTC. Translated, it gives CASSSGGLAGGYEQFF.

J is TRBJ2-1 and V is TRBV9; D is perhaps TRBD2 (5 bases). This CDR3 comprises 13 residues. V lost 2 bases and J 8 bases, leaving 11 bases between the germline ends. CDR1 SGDLS and CDR2 YYNGEE come from the germline V gene. The CDR3 bases are TGTGCCAGCAGCGTCAATCTGGAGGATGAGCAGTTCTTC. Its translation is CASSVNLEDEQFF.

V and J are TRBV27 and TRBJ2-2, with 11 bases matching TRBD2. Unmatched junction bases numbered 3, after V lost 4 bases and J lost 5 bases. Germline V CDR1 and CDR2: MNHEY, SMNVEV (reference sequence). The CDR3 extends over 15 amino acids. CDR3 in DNA: TGTGCCAGCAGTTATAGCGGGAGGGGGACCGGGGAGCTGTTTTTT. Translating gives CASSYSGRGTGELFF.

This clone was recorded only once. CDR3 sequence: CASHQLRQGRTNEQYF. In nucleotides, the CDR3 is TGTGCCAGCCACCAACTCCGACAGGGGAGAACGAACGAGCAGTACTTC. J is TRBJ2-7 and V is TRBV28, with 8 bases that match TRBD1. The CDR3 consists of 16 residues. V shed 8 bases, J shed 5 bases, and the junction held 17 bases outside the gene matches. Germline-derived CDR1 and CDR2 are MDHEN and SYDVKM.

This clone was counted a few times. The chain carries TRBV6-6 and TRBJ2-3; maybe TRBD1 (6 bases). The V end lost 6 bases, the J end lost 6 bases, and 13 bases lay between the germline ends. Germline loops: CDR1 MNHNY, CDR2 SVGAGI (reference sequence). The CDR3 has 13 amino acids. DNA of the CDR3: TGTGCCAGCAGGGGGCAGGGGAAGGATACGCAGTATTTT. Translated, it gives CASRGQGKDTQYF.

This chain uses TRBV4-2 with TRBJ1-4; TRBD1 agrees at 8 bases. CDR3 length: 14 amino acids. Germline loops: CDR1 LGHNA, CDR2 YNFKEQ. The V segment lost 0 bases and the J segment 11 bases; nucleotides outside the gene matches: 5. Here the CDR3 DNA reads TGTGCCAGCAGCCAAGAAGGGACAGGAGACAAACTGTTTTTT. This translates into CASSQEGTGDKLFF.

V and J are TRBV18 and TRBJ2-1; 11 bases are a match to TRBD2. The germline V gene encodes CDR1 KGHSH and CDR2 LQKENI. The junction had 4 bases not matched to a gene; V was cut back by 5 bases and J by 4 bases. The CDR3 is 15 residues long. CDR3 sequence: CASSTLAGGYNEQFF. The CDR3 DNA reads TGTGCCAGCTCAACCCTAGCGGGAGGTTACAATGAGCAGTTCTTC.

The chain combines TRBV11-2 with TRBJ2-5; 10 bases are shared with TRBD2. Germline V gene sequence: CDR1 SGHAT, CDR2 FQNNGV. Trimming removed 3 bases from V and 2 bases from J; junction bases left unmatched: 3. This CDR3 contains 15 residues. CDR3 residues: CASSFTSGEQETQYF. CDR3 bases: TGTGCCAGCAGCTTCACTAGCGGGGAACAAGAGACCCAGTACTTC.

CDR3 sequence: CASSLFGGSNQPQHF. CDR3 in DNA: TGTGCCAGCAGCTTATTCGGCGGGAGCAATCAGCCCCAGCATTTT. The chain combines TRBV7-2 with TRBJ1-5, with D unresolved. CDR3 size: 15 residues. Germline CDR1 is SGHTA and CDR2 is FQGNSA. V dropped 2 bases and J dropped 1 base, with 9 bases sitting between them. Using reference TRBV7-2 and TRBJ1-5 for the parts outside the CDR3, the full variable domain is GAGVSQSPSNKVTEKGKDVELRCDPISGHTALYWYRQSLGQGLEFLIYFQGNSAPDKSGLPSDRFSAERTGGSVSTLTIQRTQQEDSAVYLCASSLFGGSNQPQHFGDGTRLSIL.

This clone was found once. The CDR3 DNA reads TGCGCCAGCAGCCCCGGGACTAGTGCCACAGATACGCAGTATTTT. It yields the protein CASSPGTSATDTQYF. The rearrangement links TRBV5-1 to TRBJ2-3; 8 bases are a match to TRBD2. V lost 4 bases and J lost 2; bases outside the gene matches: 6. Germline V gives CDR1 SGHRS, CDR2 YFSETQ. The CDR3 loop spans 15 amino acids.

This clone occurred once. This chain joins TRBV7-9 and TRBJ2-1, with 11 bases lining up with TRBD2. This CDR3 region has 15 residues. Germline CDR1 is SEHNR and CDR2 is FQNEAQ (reference sequence). With 5 bases clipped from V and 6 bases from J, the junction kept 6 bases outside the gene matches. CDR3 sequence reads: CASSRTSGSLNEQFF. The CDR3 DNA reads TGTGCCAGCAGCCGAACTAGCGGGAGCCTCAATGAGCAGTTCTTC.

For the CDR3, the DNA is TGTGCCACCAGCAGGCCTACGGCAGGGTACGGTGAAAAACTGTTTTTT. Translating it yields CATSRPTAGYGEKLFF. The V call is TRBV15, the J call TRBJ1-4; D might be TRBD1 (5 bases). The CDR3 contains 16 residues. V gave up 3 bases and J gave up 7 bases, with 18 bases separating them. Germline CDR1 and CDR2: LNHNV and YYDKDF (reference sequence). Based on the CDR3 plus reference TRBV15 and TRBJ1-4, the full variable domain is DAMVIQNPRYQVTQFGKPVTLSCSQTLNHNVMYWYQQKSSQAPKLLFHYYDKDFNNEADTPDNFQSRRPNTSFCFLDIRSPGLGDTAMYLCATSRPTAGYGEKLFFGSGTQLSVL.

The chain uses TRBV2 and TRBJ1-1; D is ambiguous. Germline CDR1 SNHLY, CDR2 FYNNEI. The CDR3 has 15 amino acids. V lost 6 bases and J lost 0, with 14 bases in between. CDR3 in DNA: TGTGCCAGCAGGACCGACAAGGCAGTGAACACTGAAGCTTTCTTT. Encoded protein: CASRTDKAVNTEAFF.

The chain is built from TRBV6-4 and TRBJ2-1; D might be TRBD1 (6 bases). The V end was cut by 5 bases, the J end by 0 bases, with 8 bases between. CDR1 MRHNA and CDR2 SNTAGT come from the germline V gene. CDR3 length: 14 residues. CDR3 bases: TGTGCCAGCAGTTCAGGGGACTCCTACAATGAGCAGTTCTTC. Its translation: CASSSGDSYNEQFF.

V and J are TRBV3-1 (or the pseudogene TRBV3-2) and TRBJ2-5; 8 bases are shared with TRBD2. The CDR3 has 17 residues. From germline, CDR1 is LGHDT and CDR2 YNNKEL (reference sequence). Germline trimming cut 0 bases from V and 2 bases from J; bases unmatched to any gene: 8. CDR3 bases: TGTGCCAGCAGCCAAGATAGTCAAGCGGGAGTACAAGAGACCCAGTACTTC. Residues: CASSQDSQAGVQETQYF.

J is TRBJ1-2 and V is TRBV6-5, with a possible D match to TRBD1 (6 bases). This CDR3 is built from 15 residues. With 4 bases removed from V and 5 bases from J, the gap between germline ends came to 17 bases. Germline CDR1 MNHEY, CDR2 SVGAGI. The CDR3 is CASSWTEFSTYGYTF. The CDR3 DNA reads as TGTGCCAGCAGTTGGACAGAGTTCTCCACTTATGGCTACACCTTC.

This chain joins TRBV18 and TRBJ2-2; D uncertain. Trimming left V 3 bases short and J 0 bases short, with 11 bases between. The CDR3 sequence is 16 residues long. The germline V gene has CDR1 KGHSH and CDR2 LQKENI. The CDR3 DNA is TGTGCCAGCTCACCCCAAGCGAGTACGAACACCGGGGAGCTGTTTTTT. It encodes CASSPQASTNTGELFF.

The V call is TRBV7-2, the J call TRBJ1-5, with D possibly TRBD1 on 5 matching bases. Germline loops: CDR1 SGHTA, CDR2 FQGNSA. The CDR3 has 15 amino acids. V dropped 3 bases and J dropped 0 bases, with 9 bases sitting between them. As DNA, the CDR3 is TGTGCCAGCAGCTTGGGGGGAGTTAGCAATCAGCCCCAGCATTTT. Translation gives CASSLGGVSNQPQHF.

The rearrangement links TRBV5-1 to TRBJ2-2, with D possibly matching TRBD1 (5 bases). CDR3 length equals 14 residues. V was clipped by 7 bases and J by 4 bases, with 14 bases between them. Per germline, CDR1 SGHRS and CDR2 YFSETQ. CDR3 bases: TGCGCCAGCGGTGAGCAGGGTACCACCGGGGAGCTGTTTTTT. It yields the protein CASGEQGTTGELFF. The whole variable domain, remainder taken from reference TRBV5-1 and TRBJ2-2, is KAGVTQTPRYLIKTRGQQVTLSCSPISGHRSVSWYQQTPGQGLQFLFEYFSETQRNKGNFPGRFSGRQFSNSRSEMNVSTLELGDSALYLCASGEQGTTGELFFGEGSRLTVL.